A single TCR beta chain is shown here with its context. These data originate in a study of blood T cell repertoires in COVID-19. Germline CDR1 and CDR2: KGHSH and LQKENI. This CDR3 is built from 14 residues. Trimming took off 4 bases at V and 6 bases at J, with 16 bases between the two ends. TCRdb's table, derived via immunoSEQ multiplex PCR, lists solely in-frame clones and lacks some. This sample yields about 420,000 clones, of which roughly 90% are seen a single time; about 0.91% belongs to the top ten. The J gene is TRBJ2-7, the V gene TRBV18, with D possibly being TRBD1 (5 bases). This TCR was recovered from a man between 18 and 29 years old with COVID-19, enrolled during active disease. The source material was peripheral blood. CDR3: CASSLVGRDSEQYF. The CDR3 DNA reads TGTGCCAGCTCACTGGTTGGCAGGGATAGCGAGCAGTACTTC.